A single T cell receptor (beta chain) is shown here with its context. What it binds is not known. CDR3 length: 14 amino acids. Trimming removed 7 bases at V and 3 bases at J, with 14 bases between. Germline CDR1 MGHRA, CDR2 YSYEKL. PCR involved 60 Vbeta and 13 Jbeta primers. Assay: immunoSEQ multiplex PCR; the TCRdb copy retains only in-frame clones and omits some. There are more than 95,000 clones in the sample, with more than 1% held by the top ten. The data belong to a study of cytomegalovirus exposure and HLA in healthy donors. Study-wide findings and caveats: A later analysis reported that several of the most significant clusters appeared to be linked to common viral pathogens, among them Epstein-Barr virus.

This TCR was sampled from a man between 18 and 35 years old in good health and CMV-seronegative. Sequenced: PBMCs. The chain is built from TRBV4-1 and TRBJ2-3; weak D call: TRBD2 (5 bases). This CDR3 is CASTYGEGTDTQYF. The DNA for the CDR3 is TGCGCCAGCACCTACGGGGAAGGGACAGATACGCAGTATTTT.